This entry is about one T cell receptor (beta chain). J gave up 2 bases and V 4 bases, and 11 bases lay outside the gene matches. Germline CDR1 reads SGHRS; CDR2 reads YFSETQ. This CDR3 comprises 16 residues. A J-beta primer mix and a sample-barcoded 5' primer were used in a second PCR of about 7 to 12 cycles. TCRdb independently ran MiXCR on the 5' RACE reads; one entry per CDR3 protein. This table holds 800,000 to 1,300,000 distinct CDR3 sequences, almost 25% found once. This entry belongs to a study of blood T cells in healthy people across ages. The sample also formed part of further work on T cells of mothers and their children.

This TCR was sampled from a girl aged 2 to 9 in good health. Sequenced: blood. The V call is TRBV5-1, the J call TRBJ2-5; 7 bases map to TRBD1. The CDR3 sequence is CASSPDRWTSQETQYF. CDR3 nucleotide sequence: TGCGCCAGCAGCCCGGACAGGTGGACCTCACAAGAGACCCAGTACTTC. The full variable domain, in which reference TRBV5-1 and TRBJ2-5 provide the parts outside the CDR3, is KAGVTQTPRYLIKTRGQQVTLSCSPISGHRSVSWYQQTPGQGLQFLFEYFSETQRNKGNFPGRFSGRQFSNSRSEMNVSTLELGDSALYLCASSPDRWTSQETQYFGPGTRLLVL.